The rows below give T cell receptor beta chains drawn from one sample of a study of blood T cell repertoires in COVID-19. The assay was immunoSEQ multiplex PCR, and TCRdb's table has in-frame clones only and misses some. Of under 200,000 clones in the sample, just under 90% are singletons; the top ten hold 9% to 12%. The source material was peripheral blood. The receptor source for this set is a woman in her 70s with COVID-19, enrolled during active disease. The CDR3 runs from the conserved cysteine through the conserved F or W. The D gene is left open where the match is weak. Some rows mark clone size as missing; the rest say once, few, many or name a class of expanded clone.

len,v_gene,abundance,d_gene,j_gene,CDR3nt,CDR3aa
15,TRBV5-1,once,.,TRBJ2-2,TGCGCCAGCAGCTTGGGTAGACTTGATACCGGGGAGCTGTTTTTT,CASSLGRLDTGELFF
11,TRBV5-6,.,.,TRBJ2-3,TGTGCCAGCAGCTTGTATGATACGCAGTATTTT,CASSLYDTQYF
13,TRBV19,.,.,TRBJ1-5,TGTGCCAGTGCCGGTAAACCGGGGCAGCCCCAGCATTTT,CASAGKPGQPQHF
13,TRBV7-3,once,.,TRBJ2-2,TGTGCCAGCAGCCCTCTTCTCACCGGGGAGCTGTTTTTT,CASSPLLTGELFF
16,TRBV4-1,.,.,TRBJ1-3,TGCGCCAGCAGCCAGCGGCAGAGTTGGTCTGGAAACACCATATATTTT,CASSQRQSWSGNTIYF
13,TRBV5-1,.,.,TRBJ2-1,TGCGCCAGCAGCTTGGACCCCACCGGTGAGCAGTTCTTC,CASSLDPTGEQFF
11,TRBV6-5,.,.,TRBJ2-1,TGTGCCAGCAGTCTCAGGTGGGAGCAGTTCTTC,CASSLRWEQFF
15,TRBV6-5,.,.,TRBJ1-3,TGTGCCAGCAGAGCAGGGGTCACCTCTGGAAACACCATATATTTT,CASRAGVTSGNTIYF
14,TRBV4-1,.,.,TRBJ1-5,TGCGCCAGCAGCCAACTTCAGGGATCCCAGCCCCAGCATTTT,CASSQLQGSQPQHF
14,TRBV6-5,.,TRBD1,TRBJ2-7,TGTGCCAGCAGTTGGGGACAGGGTTTGTACGAGCAGTACTTC,CASSWGQGLYEQYF
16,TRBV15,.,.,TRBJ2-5,TGTGCCACCAGCGCGCGGCTAGCGCTCGGCCAAGAGACCCAGTACTTC,CATSARLALGQETQYF
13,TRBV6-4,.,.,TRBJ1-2,TGTGCCAGCAGTGAGGGGCAGTTCTATGGCTACACCTTC,CASSEGQFYGYTF
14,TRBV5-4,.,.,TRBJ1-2,TGTGCCAGCAGCAAAAGCTCCAGGGACTATGGCTACACCTTC,CASSKSSRDYGYTF
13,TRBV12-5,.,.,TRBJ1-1,TGTGCTAGTGGTTTGGGACTCACCACTGAAGCTTTCTTT,CASGLGLTTEAFF